This T cell receptor (beta chain) was recovered during a study of T cell responses to AZD1222 COVID-19 vaccine. Comment on this clone: The antigen is unknown.

TCRdb's table, derived via immunoSEQ multiplex PCR, lists solely in-frame clones and lacks some. In the table there are roughly 150,000 clones, just over 90% of which are singletons. Notes on the study in general: With dominance at 160-218 and 743-854, vaccine-associated CD4 TCRs spanned spike. Increased Spike-specific TCR breadth and depth were observed after two AZD1222 doses.

V lost 4 bases, J lost 5 bases, and 21 bases lay in between. This CDR3 contains 16 residues. CDR1 is SGHRS, CDR2 YFSETQ, per germline. This receptor was obtained from an adult in good health. The gene calls are TRBV5-1 and TRBJ1-2, with D tentatively TRBD1 (5 bases). The sequencing here drew on peripheral blood, taken on day 0 of AZD1222 vaccination. This CDR3 reads CASSPDGRIRGYGYTF. The CDR3, as DNA: TGCGCCAGCAGCCCCGATGGGAGGATAAGGGGATATGGCTACACCTTC.